The source of this T cell receptor (beta chain) is a study of CD8 T cells in Susac syndrome. The germline CDR1 and CDR2 sequences are SGHVS and FQNEAQ. Unmatched junction bases numbered 12, after V lost 4 bases and J lost 0 bases. This CDR3 is 17 amino acids long. Reverse transcription of 0.5 to 1 ug RNA was performed with random hexamers. By means of immunoSEQ multiplex PCR, TCR beta CDR3 spanning 54 Vbeta and 13 Jbeta underwent amplification. Each CDR3 protein is one row after TCRdb ran MiXCR on the immunoSEQ multiplex PCR reads. Altogether 120,000 to 150,000 distinct CDR3 sequences are present, around 94% being singletons, with the ten largest covering around 0.08%.

The receptor comes from a human donor in good health. What was sequenced was CD4+ T cells from PBMCs. The V call is TRBV7-8, the J call TRBJ2-7; 7 bases are a match to TRBD1. CDR3 amino acids: CASSWTPRTGYSYEQYF. CDR3 nucleotide sequence: TGTGCCAGCAGCTGGACCCCTAGGACAGGCTACTCCTACGAGCAGTACTTC.